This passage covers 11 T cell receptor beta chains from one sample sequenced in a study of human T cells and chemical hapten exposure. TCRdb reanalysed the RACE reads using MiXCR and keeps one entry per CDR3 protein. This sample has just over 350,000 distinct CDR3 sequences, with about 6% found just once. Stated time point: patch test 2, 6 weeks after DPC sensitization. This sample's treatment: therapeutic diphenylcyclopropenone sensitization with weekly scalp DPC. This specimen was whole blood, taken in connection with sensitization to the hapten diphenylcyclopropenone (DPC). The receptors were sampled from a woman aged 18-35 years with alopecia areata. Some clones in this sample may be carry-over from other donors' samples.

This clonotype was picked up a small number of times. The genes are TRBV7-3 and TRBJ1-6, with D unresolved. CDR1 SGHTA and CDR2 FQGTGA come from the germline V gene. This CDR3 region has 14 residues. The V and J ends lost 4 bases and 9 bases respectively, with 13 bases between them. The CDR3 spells CASSSGARGSPLHF. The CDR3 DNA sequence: TGTGCCAGCAGCTCTGGAGCGCGGGGTTCACCCCTCCACTTT.

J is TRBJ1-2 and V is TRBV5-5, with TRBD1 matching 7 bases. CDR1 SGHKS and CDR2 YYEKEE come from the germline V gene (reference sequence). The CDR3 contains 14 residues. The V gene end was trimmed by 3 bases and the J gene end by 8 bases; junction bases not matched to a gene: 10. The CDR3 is CASSSYDRVYGYTF. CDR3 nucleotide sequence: TGTGCCAGCAGCTCCTATGACAGGGTCTACGGCTACACCTTC.

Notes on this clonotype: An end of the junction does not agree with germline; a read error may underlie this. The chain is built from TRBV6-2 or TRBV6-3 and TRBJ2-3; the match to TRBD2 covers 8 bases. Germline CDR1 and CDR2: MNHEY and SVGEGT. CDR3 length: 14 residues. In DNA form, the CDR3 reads TGTGCCGGCAGCGGGGGAACCGTAACAGATACGCAGTATTTT. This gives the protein CAGSGGTVTDTQYF.

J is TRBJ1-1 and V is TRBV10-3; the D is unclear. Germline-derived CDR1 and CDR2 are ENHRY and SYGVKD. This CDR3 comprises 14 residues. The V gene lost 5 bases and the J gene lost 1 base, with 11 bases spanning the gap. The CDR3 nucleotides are TGTGCCATCAGTCCAGTCCCGACGAACACTGAAGCTTTCTTT. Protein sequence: CAISPVPTNTEAFF.

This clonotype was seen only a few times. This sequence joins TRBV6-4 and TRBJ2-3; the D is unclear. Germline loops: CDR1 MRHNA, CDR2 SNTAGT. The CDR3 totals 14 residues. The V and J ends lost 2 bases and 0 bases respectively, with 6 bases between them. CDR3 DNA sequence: TGTGCCAGCAGTGACCGACCTAGCACAGATACGCAGTATTTT. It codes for CASSDRPSTDTQYF.

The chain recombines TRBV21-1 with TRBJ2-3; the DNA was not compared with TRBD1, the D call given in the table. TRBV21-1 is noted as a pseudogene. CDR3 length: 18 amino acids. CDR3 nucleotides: TGTGCCAGCAGCAAAACCCCAACAGGGGGGGGGATCACAGATACGCAGTATTTT. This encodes CASSKTPTGGGITDTQYF.

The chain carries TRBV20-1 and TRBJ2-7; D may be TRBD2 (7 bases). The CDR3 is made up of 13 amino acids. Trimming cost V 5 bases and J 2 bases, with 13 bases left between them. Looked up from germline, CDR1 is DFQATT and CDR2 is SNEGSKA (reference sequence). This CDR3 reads CSAGGASTYEQYF. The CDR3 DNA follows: TGCAGTGCTGGGGGGGCCTCTACCTACGAGCAGTACTTC.

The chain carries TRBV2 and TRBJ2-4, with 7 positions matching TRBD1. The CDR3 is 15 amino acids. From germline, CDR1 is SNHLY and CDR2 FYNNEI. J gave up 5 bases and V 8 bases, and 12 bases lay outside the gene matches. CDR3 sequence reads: CASADRAPWENIQYF. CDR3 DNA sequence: TGTGCCAGCGCCGACAGGGCTCCCTGGGAAAACATTCAGTACTTC.

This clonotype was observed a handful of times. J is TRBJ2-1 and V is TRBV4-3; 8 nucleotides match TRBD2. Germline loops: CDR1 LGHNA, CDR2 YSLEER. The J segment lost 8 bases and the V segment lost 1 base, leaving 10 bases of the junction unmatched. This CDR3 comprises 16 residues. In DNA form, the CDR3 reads TGCGCCAGCAGCCAAGCCCCGGGGCTAGCGGGTTATGAGCAGTTCTTC. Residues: CASSQAPGLAGYEQFF.

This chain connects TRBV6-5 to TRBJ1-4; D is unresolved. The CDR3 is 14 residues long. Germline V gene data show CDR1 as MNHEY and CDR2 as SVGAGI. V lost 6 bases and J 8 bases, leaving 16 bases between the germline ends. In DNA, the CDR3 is TGTGCCAGCAGCCGTACCCTTTTAGGGGAAAAACTGTTTTTT. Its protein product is CASSRTLLGEKLFF.

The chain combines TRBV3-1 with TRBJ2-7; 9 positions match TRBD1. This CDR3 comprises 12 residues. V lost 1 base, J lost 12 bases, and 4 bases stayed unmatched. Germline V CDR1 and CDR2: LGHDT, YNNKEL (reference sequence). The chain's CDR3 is CASSQGDRERYF. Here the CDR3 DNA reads TGTGCCAGCAGCCAAGGGGACAGGGAACGGTACTTC.